This TCR beta chain was retrieved from a study of blood T cell repertoires in COVID-19. Study-level information: The cDNA or gDNA used as material had been derived from T cells, B-cell-depleted T cells, or PBMCs.

Original methodology: Amplifying reference gene primers gave estimates of nucleated cell counts. The assay was immunoSEQ multiplex PCR, and TCRdb's table has in-frame clones only and misses some. V, J and clone size derive from that table, while D and trimming were established from the DNA sequence. Here the sample spans some 320,000 clones, just under 90% being singletons. It was during active infection that Seattle patients were enrolled and then longitudinally followed. The CDR3 has 13 amino acids. Germline loops: CDR1 SGHNT, CDR2 YYREEE (reference sequence). V was pared by 4 bases and J by 6 bases, with 14 bases between. This clone was picked up one time.

The V call is TRBV5-4, the J call TRBJ2-7; a possible D gene is TRBD2 (7 bases). This receptor was identified in a woman aged 25 to 45 with COVID-19, enrolled during active disease. The sample was peripheral blood. CDR3 in amino acids: CASSGRGPSEQYF. The CDR3 DNA follows: TGTGCCAGCAGCGGGCGGGGGCCCTCCGAGCAGTACTTC.